This section outlines one T cell receptor beta chain sequence together with its context. This entry is derived from a study of blood T cell repertoires in COVID-19. In the study overall: The samples span acute and convalescent COVID-19 from the United States, Italy and Spain. Sample material is recorded as cDNA or gDNA derived from T cells, B-cell-depleted T cells, or PBMCs.

Repertoires were generated with immunoSEQ multiplex PCR, while TCRdb's copy carries only in-frame clones and drops some. The sample consists of around 100,000 clones, roughly 92% of them appearing once. Between the trimmed V and J ends, which lost 3 bases and 7 bases, there was a span of 18 bases. Germline-derived CDR1 and CDR2 are LGHDT and YNNKEL (reference sequence). This CDR3 region has 15 residues. The J gene is TRBJ1-1, the V gene TRBV3-1 (or the pseudogene TRBV3-2); D gene unclear. The sample taken for sequencing was peripheral blood. The TCR sequence derives from a man aged 45 to 65 with active COVID-19. The CDR3 DNA is TGTGCCAGCAGCCAGGGTTTTTCTGTTGGCGGTGAAGCTTTCTTT. The encoded protein is CASSQGFSVGGEAFF.